One and the same sample provided the 30 T cell receptor beta chains below, sequenced in a study of T cells in tumors and immune-related adverse events. TCRdb's copy holds only in-frame clones and misses some; the assay was immunoSEQ multiplex PCR. The sample yields 10,000 or so clones, roughly 92% seen once. Sequenced material: lymph node tissue, taken from a patient treated with anti-PD-1 therapy. Every receptor here comes from a female donor with metastatic renal cell carcinoma.

This rearrangement joins TRBV5-1 to TRBJ2-3; D possibly corresponds to TRBD1 (6 bases). Germline V CDR1 and CDR2: SGHRS, YFSETQ. The CDR3 length is 15 residues. Trimming pared 0 bases from V and 6 bases from J, leaving 14 bases between. CDR3 DNA sequence: TGCGCCAGCAGCTTGGGACAGGCCCTCTGGGATACGCAGTATTTT. Amino acid sequence: CASSLGQALWDTQYF. The entire variable domain, with the rest obtained from reference TRBV5-1 and TRBJ2-3, is as follows: KAGVTQTPRYLIKTRGQQVTLSCSPISGHRSVSWYQQTPGQGLQFLFEYFSETQRNKGNFPGRFSGRQFSNSRSEMNVSTLELGDSALYLCASSLGQALWDTQYFGPGTRLTVL.

The genes are TRBV6-5 and TRBJ2-5; no clear D. Germline lookup yields CDR1 MNHEY and CDR2 SVGAGI. Trimming cost V 2 bases and J 2 bases, with 6 bases left between them. The CDR3 consists of 13 residues. The CDR3 nucleotides read TGTGCCAGCAGTTACGGCAGACAAGAGACCCAGTACTTC. Its protein is CASSYGRQETQYF.

In its sample, this clone was seen a few times. This CDR3 reads CASSPVTSYGYTF. As DNA, the CDR3 is TGTGCCAGCAGCCCTGTTACCAGCTATGGCTACACCTTC. The chain couples TRBV14 to TRBJ1-2; no clear D gene. Trimming removed 4 bases from V and 4 bases from J, with 10 bases in between. Germline V gene data show CDR1 as SGHDN and CDR2 as FVKESK. There are 13 residues in the CDR3.

The chain has TRBV11-2 and TRBJ2-7; possibly TRBD2 for D (5 bases). CDR1 and CDR2 from the germline V gene are SGHAT and FQNNGV. V was trimmed by 0 bases and J by 6 bases, leaving 6 bases between them. The CDR3 has 12 amino acids. For the CDR3, the DNA is TGTGCCAGCAGCTTAGATCGGGGCGAGCAGTACTTC. Residues: CASSLDRGEQYF.

The chain carries TRBV7-2 and TRBJ1-1; a weak D match, TRBD1 (5 bases). V lost 1 base to trimming and J lost 1 base, with 13 bases between them. The CDR3 runs to 16 residues. Germline assignment: CDR1 SGHTA and CDR2 FQGNSA. In nucleotides, the CDR3 is TGTGCCAGCAGCTTAGTTTCTGGGGGGACGAACACTGAAGCTTTCTTT. This sequence encodes CASSLVSGGTNTEAFF.

The chain joins TRBV19 to TRBJ1-5; a possible D gene is TRBD1 (6 bases). Germline V gene sequence: CDR1 LNHDA, CDR2 SQIVND (reference sequence). V lost 5 bases and J lost 7, with 12 bases in between. CDR3 length: 13 residues. The DNA for the CDR3 is TGTGCCAGTAGTCCAGGGGTTCTGCAGCCCCAGCATTTT. It is translated as CASSPGVLQPQHF.

V gene TRBV6-1 combines with J gene TRBJ2-7; TRBD2 matches 14 bases. The germline gives CDR1 MNHNS, CDR2 SASEGT. J lost 5 bases, V lost 4 bases, and 7 bases had no gene match. This CDR3 spans 16 amino acids. DNA for the CDR3: TGTGCCAGCAGTGTCTCGACTAGCGGGAGGGCGGACGAGCAGTACTTC. Encoded protein: CASSVSTSGRADEQYF.

This clone was seen only once. This sequence joins TRBV6-5 and TRBJ2-7; TRBD1 matches at 8 bases. Trimming took 5 bases from V and 0 from J; bases not matched to a gene: 3. Germline assignment: CDR1 MNHEY and CDR2 SVGAGI. This CDR3 has 14 residues. CDR3 amino acids: CASSQGQASYEQYF. CDR3 bases: TGTGCCAGCAGTCAGGGACAGGCCTCCTACGAGCAGTACTTC.

The V call is TRBV4-1, the J call TRBJ2-1; 13 bases are a match to TRBD2. CDR1 and CDR2 from the germline V gene are MGHRA and YSYEKL. The CDR3 is 16 amino acids. V shed 8 bases and J 9 bases; nucleotides not matched to a gene: 13. For the CDR3, the DNA is TGCGCCAGCGCGCGGGGGGGTGGGACTAGCGGGGTTGAGCAGTTCTTC. Its translation is CASARGGGTSGVEQFF.

This clone was found once. J is TRBJ1-5 and V is TRBV4-1; D remains unclear. Trimming took off 4 bases at V and 5 bases at J, with 9 bases between the two ends. CDR3 size: 13 residues. Germline values: CDR1 MGHRA, CDR2 YSYEKL. The DNA for the CDR3 is TGCGCCAGCAGCCCCCGGTGGGATCAGCCCCAGCATTTT. It is translated as CASSPRWDQPQHF.

The chain links TRBV27 to TRBJ2-7, with 9 bases that match TRBD2. The CDR3 consists of 16 residues. V lost 1 base and J lost 0; bases outside the gene matches: 4. Germline CDR1 is MNHEY and CDR2 is SMNVEV (reference sequence). This CDR3 reads CASSLWVAGVSYEQYF. CDR3 sequence (DNA): TGTGCCAGCAGTTTATGGGTAGCGGGGGTCTCCTACGAGCAGTACTTC.

The chain is built from TRBV5-1 and TRBJ1-1; D might be TRBD1 (6 bases). This CDR3 contains 14 residues. Trimming removed 7 bases from V and 0 bases from J, with 13 bases in between. CDR1 and CDR2 (germline): SGHRS, YFSETQ. The CDR3 spells CASGGTNMNTEAFF. The DNA of the CDR3 is TGCGCCAGCGGGGGGACAAACATGAACACTGAAGCTTTCTTT.

The J gene is TRBJ1-1, the V gene TRBV7-2, with D perhaps TRBD1 (5 bases). Germline lookup yields CDR1 SGHTA and CDR2 FQGNSA. The ends were cut back, 5 bases at V and 4 bases at J, with 14 bases in the middle. This CDR3 has 14 residues. The CDR3 loop reads CASSPAPGGTEAFF. The CDR3 DNA sequence: TGTGCCAGCAGCCCAGCTCCTGGGGGCACTGAAGCTTTCTTT. The whole variable domain, remainder taken from reference TRBV7-2 and TRBJ1-1, is GAGVSQSPSNKVTEKGKDVELRCDPISGHTALYWYRQSLGQGLEFLIYFQGNSAPDKSGLPSDRFSAERTGGSVSTLTIQRTQQEDSAVYLCASSPAPGGTEAFFGQGTRLTVV.

This chain links TRBV5-5 with TRBJ2-1, with D perhaps TRBD1 (5 bases). Per the germline V gene, CDR1 is SGHKS and CDR2 is YYEKEE (reference sequence). Trimming left V 3 bases short and J 4 bases short, with 11 bases between. The CDR3 has 14 residues. CDR3 region: CASSWGSGYNEQFF. The CDR3 DNA is TGTGCCAGCAGCTGGGGCAGTGGGTACAATGAGCAGTTCTTC.

The rearrangement uses TRBV30 and TRBJ2-5; 9 nucleotides line up with TRBD2. The CDR3 totals 14 residues. Germline V gene lookup returns CDR1 GTSNPN and CDR2 SVGIG (reference sequence). V dropped 3 bases and J dropped 2; count of bases not matched to a gene: 4. The CDR3 bases are TGTGCCTGGAGAGGGCTAGCGGGACAAGAGACCCAGTACTTC. Its translation: CAWRGLAGQETQYF. The full variable domain, its missing parts supplied by reference TRBV30 and TRBJ2-5, is SQTIHQWPATLVQPVGSPLSLECTVEGTSNPNLYWYRQAAGRGLQLLFYSVGIGQISSEVPQNLSASRPQDRQFILSSKKLLLSDSGFYLCAWRGLAGQETQYFGPGTRLLVL.

The J gene is TRBJ2-6, the V gene TRBV5-1; TRBD1 aligns across 7 bases. The CDR3 runs 15 residues. Germline CDR1 SGHRS, CDR2 YFSETQ. Trimming removed 4 bases from V and 2 bases from J; junction bases left unmatched: 3. In nucleotides, the CDR3 is TGCGCCAGCAGCATAACAGGGGCTGGGGCCAACGTCCTGACTTTC. Translated: CASSITGAGANVLTF.

The chain has TRBV5-1 and TRBJ2-4; the match to TRBD2 covers 13 bases. CDR1 SGHRS and CDR2 YFSETQ come from the germline V gene. V shed 0 bases and J 8 bases; nucleotides not matched to a gene: 8. The length of the CDR3 is 17 residues. CDR3 in amino acids: CASSLGTSGGAAHIQYF. CDR3 coding DNA: TGCGCCAGCAGCTTGGGTACTAGCGGGGGGGCCGCTCACATTCAGTACTTC.

In this sample, this clone turned up a few times. The rearrangement joins TRBV6-6 to TRBJ2-7; TRBD1 agrees at 9 bases. The CDR3 has 15 residues. Trimming took 8 bases from V and 4 from J; bases not matched to a gene: 12. Germline assignment: CDR1 MNHNY and CDR2 SVGAGI (reference sequence). The CDR3 coding sequence is TGTGCCAGCCGGACAGGGGCGAGAATCGCTTACGAGCAGTACTTC. Its translation is CASRTGARIAYEQYF.

This CDR3 reads CASSEGDRGPAAFF. The DNA for the CDR3 is TGTGCCAGCAGTGAAGGGGACAGGGGGCCGGCAGCTTTCTTT. The V and J genes are TRBV2 and TRBJ1-1; 12 nucleotides align to TRBD1. V dropped 1 base and J dropped 10; count of bases not matched to a gene: 4. Per germline, CDR1 SNHLY and CDR2 FYNNEI. The CDR3 length is 14 residues.

The chain joins TRBV7-8 to TRBJ1-1; D not resolved. The V end lost 1 base, the J end lost 1 base, and 7 bases lay between the germline ends. CDR3 size: 14 residues. The germline CDR1 and CDR2 sequences are SGHVS and FQNEAQ. CDR3 DNA sequence: TGTGCCAGCAGCTTAGTGGCCGGGAACACTGAAGCTTTCTTT. Protein product: CASSLVAGNTEAFF.

V usage is TRBV30 and J usage is TRBJ2-1; D is unclear. Trimming removed 4 bases from V and 0 bases from J, with 7 bases in between. CDR1 is GTSNPN, CDR2 SVGIG, per germline (reference sequence). CDR3 length equals 13 residues. In DNA, the CDR3 is TGTGCCTGGACACTGAGCTCCTACAATGAGCAGTTCTTC. Translation: CAWTLSSYNEQFF.

The chain joins TRBV6-5 to TRBJ1-4; the D is unclear. Germline V gene sequence: CDR1 MNHEY, CDR2 SVGAGI. V lost 6 bases, J lost 4 bases, and 3 bases lay in between. The CDR3 length is 11 residues. The chain's CDR3 is CASSDNEKLFF. For the CDR3, the DNA is TGTGCCAGCAGCGATAATGAAAAACTGTTTTTT.

The chain recombines TRBV5-1 with TRBJ1-1, with 8 bases fitting TRBD1. CDR1 is SGHRS, CDR2 YFSETQ, per germline. V was clipped by 2 bases and J by 7 bases; unmatched bases: 4. This CDR3 has 13 residues. CDR3 loop: CASSLQGGLEAFF. The CDR3 region has the DNA TGCGCCAGCAGCTTACAGGGGGGCCTTGAAGCTTTCTTT.

The rearrangement links TRBV5-4 to TRBJ2-3; 7 nucleotides match TRBD2. The germline gives CDR1 SGHNT, CDR2 YYREEE (reference sequence). The CDR3 is 16 residues long. The J segment lost 6 bases and the V segment lost 4 bases, leaving 14 bases of the junction unmatched. The CDR3 is CASSPSQRGLLDTQYF. DNA of the CDR3: TGTGCCAGCAGCCCATCTCAGCGGGGCCTGTTGGATACGCAGTATTTT.

The chain combines TRBV4-1 with TRBJ2-5; 11 bases match TRBD2. This CDR3 spans 14 amino acids. The germline gives CDR1 MGHRA, CDR2 YSYEKL. The V segment lost 5 bases and the J segment 5 bases; nucleotides outside the gene matches: 4. CDR3 region: CASSLTSGMETQYF. CDR3 in DNA: TGCGCCAGCAGCTTGACTAGCGGGATGGAGACCCAGTACTTC.

The chain uses TRBV18 and TRBJ2-5; TRBD2 might be the D (5 bases). V lost 2 bases to trimming and J lost 5 bases, with 9 bases between them. CDR3 length: 13 residues. Per the germline V gene, CDR1 is KGHSH and CDR2 is LQKENI. The CDR3 DNA sequence: TGTGCCAGCTCACCAGAGGGTTTGGAGACCCAGTACTTC. As protein: CASSPEGLETQYF.

V and J are TRBV18 and TRBJ2-5; 7 nucleotides agree with TRBD2. Germline CDR1 KGHSH, CDR2 LQKENI. V was clipped by 2 bases and J by 5 bases; unmatched bases: 11. This CDR3 is built from 16 residues. CDR3 sequence: CASSPIAGRAGETQYF. The CDR3 coding sequence is TGTGCCAGCTCACCAATTGCGGGGAGGGCCGGCGAGACCCAGTACTTC.

The V call is TRBV2, the J call TRBJ2-7, with a possible D match to TRBD2 (6 bases). Per the germline V gene, CDR1 is SNHLY and CDR2 is FYNNEI. Trimming removed 4 bases at V and 5 bases at J, with 9 bases between. The CDR3 contains 12 residues. CDR3 DNA: TGTGCCAGCAGTGGCAGGGAGGACGAGCAGTACTTC. Protein sequence: CASSGREDEQYF.

The V gene is TRBV25-1, the J gene TRBJ2-7, with TRBD1 matching 10 bases. Germline V gives CDR1 MGHDK, CDR2 SYGVNS. Trimming removed 5 bases from V and 3 bases from J; junction bases left unmatched: 7. This CDR3 spans 15 amino acids. CDR3 coding DNA: TGTGCCAGCAGTAACCGGGACAGGGGCGTCTACGAGCAGTACTTC. Translation: CASSNRDRGVYEQYF.

This clone came up once. V gene TRBV6-5 combines with J gene TRBJ1-1; 7 bases are shared with TRBD1. The CDR3 runs 15 residues. Trimming removed 5 bases from V and 1 base from J; junction bases left unmatched: 7. The germline V gene encodes CDR1 MNHEY and CDR2 SVGAGI. As DNA, the CDR3 is TGTGCCAGCAGTGTAACCGGGACAGCGAACACTGAAGCTTTCTTT. Translation: CASSVTGTANTEAFF.